The 7 T cell receptor beta chains below were found in one sample sequenced in a study of blood T cell repertoires in COVID-19. The data were produced by immunoSEQ multiplex PCR, yet TCRdb's version contains in-frame clones alone and is incomplete. The sample lists roughly 150,000 clones; about 86% were seen once. Sequencing used peripheral blood. The receptors stem from a man aged 65-85 years with active or convalescent COVID-19.

The chain combines TRBV2 with TRBJ1-5; 9 bases are shared with TRBD1. The V and J ends lost 4 bases and 6 bases, in that order; junction bases with no gene match: 10. In germline, CDR1 is SNHLY, CDR2 FYNNEI. The CDR3 consists of 16 residues. The CDR3 nucleotides read TGTGCCAGCAGTGGCTTGAGGGGACAGGGAGGTCAGCCCCAGCATTTT. Amino acids: CASSGLRGQGGQPQHF. The full variable domain, its missing parts supplied by reference TRBV2 and TRBJ1-5, is EPEVTQTPSHQVTQMGQEVILRCVPISNHLYFYWYRQILGQKVEFLVSFYNNEISEKSEIFDDQFSVERPDGSNFTLKIRSTKLEDSAMYFCASSGLRGQGGQPQHFGDGTRLSIL.

The genes are TRBV5-1 and TRBJ1-2, with 12 bases that match TRBD1. This CDR3 has 17 residues. From germline, CDR1 is SGHRS and CDR2 YFSETQ. J lost 6 bases, V lost 2 bases, and 11 bases had no gene match. Written as DNA, the CDR3 is TGCGCCAGCAGCTTACATTACTCCGGGACAGGGGGCGATGGCTACACCTTC. This codes for CASSLHYSGTGGDGYTF. Supplemented by reference TRBV5-1 and TRBJ1-2, the full variable domain reads KAGVTQTPRYLIKTRGQQVTLSCSPISGHRSVSWYQQTPGQGLQFLFEYFSETQRNKGNFPGRFSGRQFSNSRSEMNVSTLELGDSALYLCASSLHYSGTGGDGYTFGSGTRLTVV.

The CDR3 sequence is CASSKTGTGANVLTF. The CDR3 DNA reads as TGTGCCAGCAGTAAAACAGGGACTGGGGCCAACGTCCTGACTTTC. The V call is TRBV25-1, the J call TRBJ2-6; weak D call: TRBD1 (6 bases). With 5 bases removed from V and 2 bases from J, the gap between germline ends came to 10 bases. Germline loops: CDR1 MGHDK, CDR2 SYGVNS. The CDR3 covers 15 residues.

The chain links TRBV3-1 (or the pseudogene TRBV3-2) to TRBJ2-1; tentatively, D is TRBD1 (5 bases). This CDR3 spans 12 amino acids. Germline CDR1 is LGHDT and CDR2 is YNNKEL (reference sequence). V was shortened by 6 bases and J by 10 bases, with 13 bases between the two germline ends. This CDR3 is CASRSLGAEQFF. The CDR3, as DNA: TGTGCCAGCAGATCCCTAGGGGCGGAGCAGTTCTTC.

The chain couples TRBV7-6 to TRBJ2-1, with 7 bases identical to TRBD2. The J segment lost 7 bases and the V segment lost 0 bases, leaving 9 bases of the junction unmatched. The CDR3 length is 16 residues. CDR1 is SGHVS and CDR2 is FNYEAQ in the germline V gene. The CDR3 spells CASSLAGREYWNEQFF. The CDR3 region has the DNA TGTGCCAGCAGCTTAGCAGGGCGGGAGTATTGGAATGAGCAGTTCTTC.

The V gene is TRBV11-2, the J gene TRBJ1-1; D gene unclear. CDR3 length: 13 residues. V was pared by 3 bases and J by 4 bases, with 9 bases between. Germline V CDR1 and CDR2: SGHAT, FQNNGV. CDR3 in DNA: TGTGCCAGCAGCTTCATCCGGGGCACTGAAGCTTTCTTT. It codes for CASSFIRGTEAFF. Filled out from reference TRBV11-2 and TRBJ1-1, the complete variable domain reads EAGVAQSPRYKIIEKRQSVAFWCNPISGHATLYWYQQILGQGPKLLIQFQNNGVVDDSQLPKDRFSAERLKGVDSTLKIQPAKLEDSAVYLCASSFIRGTEAFFGQGTRLTVV.

The V call is TRBV18, the J call TRBJ1-2; possible D gene TRBD1, 5 bases. V was pared by 0 bases and J by 5 bases, with 13 bases between. Germline V gene data show CDR1 as KGHSH and CDR2 as LQKENI. This CDR3 region has 15 residues. CDR3 loop: CASSPPGQGRYGYTF. The CDR3 bases are TGTGCCAGCTCACCACCGGGTCAGGGTAGATATGGCTACACCTTC.